The source of this T cell receptor beta chain is a study of persistence of HIV-infected CD4 T cells (dated by TCRdb to 2020 to 2022). Study-wide context: CMV- and HIV-1 Gag-responding CD4+ T cells were isolated from ART-treated individuals so that antigen-driven clonal expansion of HIV-1-infected cells could be examined. Suppressive ART had been received by participants for a median of roughly 8 years. Peripheral blood samples of up to roughly 180 mL were obtained at multiple time points, with the exception of a couple of participants, for whom leukapheresis was performed at a single time point. Proviral sequencing was used to assess clonality among infected cells, whereas TCRbeta sequencing gauged the clonality of all cells within each sorted population. In the cross-participant TCR cluster analysis, fewer than ten participants were included for CMV and about 7 participants were included for Gag. The full study reports these points: The study involved few individuals and tested only a limited range of antigens. TCR oligoclonality correlated with proviral oligoclonality within the same sorted populations. TCRbeta richness in CMV- and Gag-responding cells was significantly lower than in anti-CD3/anti-CD28-responding cells; CMV-responding cells had higher oligoclonality than CD3/CD28-stimulated and Gag-responding cells. Restriction of bulk TCR analyses to the rare CMV-responding cells that actually carried HIV-1 proviruses was not possible. Degenerate expanded CDR3beta sequences were enriched in antigen-responding cells, suggesting convergent selection of CD4+ responses to CMV and Gag.

The treatment or condition label of this sample denotes: suppressive antiretroviral therapy. Lysates of CMV-infected fibroblasts were used at about 10 ug/mL for cell stimulation. Memory populations depleted of antigen-responding cells were obtained by sorting nonresponding CD40L-negative CD69-negative CD45RO-high memory CD4+ T cells. HIV-1-infected adults in whom suppressive ART had been started during chronic infection were enrolled as participants. For at least 4 years, the participants' plasma HIV-1 RNA had been undetectable, below 50 copies/mL. To be included, a participant needed positive CMV serology and a CD4+ T cell count above 400 cells/uL. Before stimulation, PBMCs were isolated using density centrifugation and depleted of CD8+ T cells. For approximately 19 hours, the CD8-depleted PBMCs were stimulated with anti-CD28/CD49d costimulation, a CD40-blocking antibody, and enfuvirtide to prevent new infections. Sorting was done on either a Beckman Coulter MoFlo Legacy or an XDP sorter, and propidium iodide was used to exclude dead cells. The QIAamp DNA Mini Kit was used for genomic DNA extraction from samples above one million cells, and the Quick-DNA Microprep Kit was used otherwise.

TCRbeta repertoires were sequenced from genomic DNA with the immunoSEQ hsTCRB assay version 4 in survey mode. Genomic DNA was diluted to around 10 ng/uL, and up to about 1 ug per sample was used for TCRbeta sequencing. The source study handled its data this way. TCRbeta data analysis was done in ImmunoSeq Analyzer 3.0, and diversity was calculated on productive nucleotide rearrangements. Lower-bound TCR diversity was estimated with the improved Chao index, and clonality with the Gini coefficient using the Immunarch R package. Different nucleotide rearrangements encoding the same CDR3beta amino acid sequence were treated as distinct clonotypes. TCRbeta sequences significantly enriched in antigen-responding cells relative to anti-CD3/anti-CD28-activated cells were identified by differential abundance analysis. GLIPH2 grouped TCRs by predicted peptide-MHC specificity, both within each participant and across combined participant data sets. TCRdb's version of the immuneACCESS table is confined to in-frame rearrangements and falls short of the full clone set. An unresolved V gene accounts for under half of the shortfall where checked; the remainder is of unknown origin. V, J and clone size are taken as reported in that table, and D and trimming were inferred from the DNA itself. Here the sample has fewer than 35,000 clones; around 76% occur a single time. The ten top clones hold about 6.8% of the sample.

Notes on this clone: Its specific antigen is unknown. It has no much larger one-base neighbor in the sample; base qualities were not kept.

The source of this sequence is an adult woman with HIV who was CMV-seropositive. This material consisted of CD4+ T cells sorted from PBMCs after roughly 18-hour stimulation, taken from a patient who received antiretroviral therapy. This sample's cell subset or site label indicates: CD40L-CD69- CD45RO-high memory CD4 T cells not responding to CMV lysate.

In nucleotide form, the sequence is TGTGCCAGCAGCTTAGGCCGACTAGCGGGTCAGTACTTC. This translates into CASSLGRLAGQYF. The chain uses TRBV7-2 and TRBJ2-7, with 10 bases in between that match TRBD2. The CDR3 covers 13 residues, taking in both the cysteine and the phenylalanine. Only the CDR3 DNA is retained, 39 bases long and in frame from the first base. The germline V and J ends show losses of 1 base and 10 bases respectively, and no gene match explains 4 bases of the junction. CDR1 and CDR2 were assigned from the germline V gene as SGHTA and FQGNSA.